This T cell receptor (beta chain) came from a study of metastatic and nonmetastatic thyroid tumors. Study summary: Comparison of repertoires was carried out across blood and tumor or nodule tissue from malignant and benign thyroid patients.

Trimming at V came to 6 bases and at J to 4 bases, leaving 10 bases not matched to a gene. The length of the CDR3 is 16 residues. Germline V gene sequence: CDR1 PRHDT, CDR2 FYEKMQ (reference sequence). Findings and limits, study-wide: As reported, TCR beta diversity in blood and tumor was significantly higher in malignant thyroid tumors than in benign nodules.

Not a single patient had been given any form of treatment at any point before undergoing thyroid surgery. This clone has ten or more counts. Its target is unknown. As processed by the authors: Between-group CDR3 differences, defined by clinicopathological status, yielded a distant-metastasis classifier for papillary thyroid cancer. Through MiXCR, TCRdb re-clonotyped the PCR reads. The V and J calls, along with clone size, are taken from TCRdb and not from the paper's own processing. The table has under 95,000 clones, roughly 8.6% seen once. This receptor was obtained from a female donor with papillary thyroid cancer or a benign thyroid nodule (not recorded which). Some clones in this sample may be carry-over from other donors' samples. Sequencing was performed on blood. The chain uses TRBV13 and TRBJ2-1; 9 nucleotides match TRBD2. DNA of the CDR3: TGTGCCAGCAGTCGCCTTAGCGGGGGACCTTACAATGAGCAGTTCTTC. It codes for CASSRLSGGPYNEQFF.